The 27 T cell receptor beta chains in this list originate from one sample, sequenced in a study of control samples from healthy donors and cancer patients. Data came from immunoSEQ multiplex PCR; TCRdb stores just in-frame clones and leaves some out. The sample lists about 84,000 clones, 65% to 90% occurring once. The material sequenced was PBMCs. The receptors come from a man in his 60s with head and neck cancer.

The chain links TRBV10-1 to TRBJ2-3; D assignment may be TRBD1 or TRBD2 (5 bases each). Between the trimmed V and J ends, which lost 6 bases and 6 bases, there was a span of 13 bases. Germline CDR1 is WNHNN and CDR2 is SYGVQD (reference sequence). The CDR3 spans 13 residues. The CDR3 sequence is CASRRGPEDTQYF. DNA for the CDR3: TGCGCCAGCAGGAGGGGCCCGGAGGATACGCAGTATTTT.

This sequence joins TRBV18 and TRBJ2-7; D is unresolved. V shed 3 bases and J shed 0 bases, with 9 bases lying between them. Germline assignment: CDR1 KGHSH and CDR2 LQKENI. This CDR3 spans 14 amino acids. This CDR3 is CASSPETDSYEQYF. The DNA of the CDR3 is TGTGCCAGCTCACCTGAGACGGACTCCTACGAGCAGTACTTC.

The genes are TRBV27 and TRBJ1-2; D possibly corresponds to TRBD1 (5 bases). V dropped 6 bases and J dropped 8 bases, with 16 bases sitting between them. Germline CDR1 reads MNHEY; CDR2 reads SMNVEV (reference sequence). The CDR3 consists of 13 residues. The CDR3 DNA reads as TGTGCCAGCAGCCTTAAATTGGGGGTCGGCTACACCTTC. Translated: CASSLKLGVGYTF.

The chain joins TRBV5-1 to TRBJ2-2, with D unclear. With 1 base removed from V and 4 bases from J, the gap between germline ends came to 5 bases. Germline CDR1 and CDR2: SGHRS and YFSETQ. The CDR3 extends over 13 amino acids. The CDR3 DNA reads TGCGCCAGCAGCTTGACTGGCACCGGGGAGCTGTTTTTT. Its protein product is CASSLTGTGELFF.

The chain employs TRBV5-1 and TRBJ2-7, with 9 nucleotides matching TRBD1. This CDR3 has 13 amino acids. Germline CDR1 and CDR2: SGHRS and YFSETQ. V trimming: 5 bases; J trimming: 6 bases; junction bases outside the gene matches: 6. CDR3 residues: CASRMGQGSEQYF. In DNA form, the CDR3 reads TGCGCCAGCAGGATGGGACAGGGCAGCGAGCAGTACTTC.

The chain recombines TRBV28 with TRBJ2-7; D is uncertain. The CDR3 runs 12 residues. Trimming took 4 bases from V and 7 from J, leaving 11 bases between them. Germline values: CDR1 MDHEN, CDR2 SYDVKM. This CDR3 reads CASSSVTPEQYF. The CDR3 DNA reads TGTGCCAGCAGTTCCGTCACGCCTGAGCAGTACTTC.

This clone has just a few counts. The rearrangement uses TRBV30 and TRBJ1-6; 8 bases fit TRBD1. Unmatched junction bases numbered 10, after V lost 2 bases and J lost 7 bases. Germline assignment: CDR1 GTSNPN and CDR2 SVGIG (reference sequence). CDR3 length equals 16 residues. The CDR3: CAWSRSGGLGNSPLHF. The CDR3 nucleotides are TGTGCCTGGAGTAGATCAGGGGGCCTTGGAAATTCACCCCTCCACTTT.

The CDR3: CASSPQGGVTGELFF. CDR3 sequence (DNA): TGTGCCAGCAGCCCGCAGGGGGGGGTCACCGGGGAGCTGTTTTTT. V gene TRBV7-9 combines with J gene TRBJ2-2, with D possibly being TRBD1 or TRBD2 (7 bases each). Germline assignment: CDR1 SEHNR and CDR2 FQNEAQ (reference sequence). This CDR3 has 15 amino acids. Trimming took 5 bases from V and 4 from J, leaving 14 bases between them.

The chain links TRBV2 to TRBJ1-6, with unresolved D. CDR3 size: 17 residues. Between the trimmed V and J ends, which lost 4 bases and 0 bases, there was a span of 13 bases. Germline CDR1 SNHLY, CDR2 FYNNEI. In DNA, the CDR3 is TGTGCCAGCAGTGGGTTGGTCCGCAACTCCTATAATTCACCCCTCCACTTT. Translated: CASSGLVRNSYNSPLHF.

The rearrangement links TRBV5-8 to TRBJ1-5; 9 bases line up with TRBD1. The CDR3 is 16 amino acids. Losses at the gene ends were 0 bases for V and 7 bases for J; bases not matched to a gene: 8. CDR1 is SGHTS and CDR2 is YDEGEE in the germline V gene. CDR3 DNA: TGTGCCAGCAGCTTGGTATGGGGGACAGGGAGACAGCCCCAGCATTTT. The encoded protein is CASSLVWGTGRQPQHF.

V and J are TRBV5-6 and TRBJ2-7, with 10 nucleotides matching TRBD2. From germline, CDR1 is SGHDT and CDR2 YYEEEE. The CDR3 runs 14 residues. V was clipped by 0 bases and J by 6 bases; unmatched bases: 3. The CDR3 coding sequence is TGTGCCAGCAGCTTGGGGCTAGCGGGAGCCGAGCAGTACTTC. Protein sequence: CASSLGLAGAEQYF. Filled out from reference TRBV5-6 and TRBJ2-7, the complete variable domain reads DAGVTQSPTHLIKTRGQQVTLRCSPKSGHDTVSWYQQALGQGPQFIFQYYEEEERQRGNFPDRFSGHQFPNYSSELNVNALLLGDSALYLCASSLGLAGAEQYFGPGTRLTVT.

This chain links TRBV7-9 with TRBJ2-4; 8 bases line up with TRBD2. The CDR3 is made up of 18 amino acids. CDR1 is SEHNR, CDR2 FQNEAQ, per germline (reference sequence). J lost 0 bases, V lost 2 bases, and 9 bases had no gene match. CDR3 protein: CASSLPFRLAGAKNIQYF. The CDR3, as DNA: TGTGCCAGCAGCTTACCATTTCGGCTAGCGGGAGCCAAAAACATTCAGTACTTC.

There are a few counts of this clone. V and J are TRBV4-1 and TRBJ2-5, with 12 positions matching TRBD2. The CDR3 sequence is 16 residues long. The V segment lost 0 bases and the J segment 5 bases; nucleotides outside the gene matches: 4. Germline V lookup: CDR1 MGHRA, CDR2 YSYEKL. The CDR3 region is CASSQDRLAGEETQYF. DNA of the CDR3: TGCGCCAGCAGCCAAGACAGACTAGCGGGAGAGGAGACCCAGTACTTC.

This chain uses TRBV27 with TRBJ2-7; TRBD2 agrees at 7 bases. CDR3 length: 11 residues. V was pared by 6 bases and J by 7 bases, with 3 bases of the junction left unmatched. Germline V gives CDR1 MNHEY, CDR2 SMNVEV (reference sequence). In DNA form, the CDR3 reads TGTGCCAGCAGATGGGGGGGGGAGCAGTACTTC. This gives the protein CASRWGGEQYF.

This clone was seen a single time. The rearrangement uses TRBV9 and TRBJ2-6, with TRBD2 matching over 7 bases. This CDR3 comprises 18 residues. After removal of 0 bases from V and 1 base from J, the junction contained 7 bases not matched to a gene. Germline CDR1 SGDLS, CDR2 YYNGEE. The CDR3 is CASSVAIPGRSGANVLTF. The CDR3 DNA sequence: TGTGCCAGCAGCGTAGCTATCCCCGGGAGGTCTGGGGCCAACGTCCTGACTTTC.

The rearrangement links TRBV24-1 to TRBJ1-6; perhaps TRBD1 as D (5 bases). Germline loops: CDR1 KGHDR, CDR2 SFDVKD. Trimming took off 10 bases at V and 6 bases at J, with 9 bases between the two ends. CDR3 length equals 12 residues. The CDR3 loop is CATGDGNSPLHF. The DNA for the CDR3 is TGTGCCACGGGGGATGGTAATTCACCCCTCCACTTT.

CDR3 in DNA: TGTGCCATATACTCCGGGCGTCGGGAAGGCTATGGCTACACCTTC. It is translated as CAIYSGRREGYGYTF. The chain recombines TRBV6-5 with TRBJ1-2; no clear D. The V and J ends lost 10 bases and 4 bases respectively, with 22 bases between them. The CDR3 spans 15 residues. Germline V gene data show CDR1 as MNHEY and CDR2 as SVGAGI.

As concerns this clone: This sample includes further DNA sequences coding for the same CDR3. V and J are TRBV24-1 and TRBJ2-5; unclear D gene. V was pared by 4 bases and J by 0 bases, with 5 bases between. The CDR3 is made up of 13 amino acids. The V gene's germline CDR1 is KGHDR and CDR2 SFDVKD. The CDR3: CATSDSYQETQYF. The CDR3 DNA follows: TGTGCCACCAGTGACTCGTACCAAGAGACCCAGTACTTC.

The chain combines TRBV27 with TRBJ2-2; perhaps TRBD2 as D (5 bases). Germline CDR1 MNHEY, CDR2 SMNVEV (reference sequence). The CDR3 spans 13 residues. V lost 6 bases, J lost 7 bases, and 12 bases lay in between. CDR3 region: CASRFGRVGELFF. CDR3 in DNA: TGTGCCAGCAGGTTCGGGCGGGTCGGGGAGCTGTTTTTT.

The gene calls are TRBV4-2 and TRBJ2-7, with D tentatively TRBD2 (5 bases). The germline CDR1 and CDR2 sequences are LGHNA and YNFKEQ. Deletions cut 1 base from V and 6 bases from J, with 19 bases between. CDR3 length: 16 residues. CDR3 sequence: CASSQASGVAPREQYF. CDR3 coding DNA: TGTGCCAGCAGCCAAGCTTCCGGGGTTGCCCCCCGCGAGCAGTACTTC.

This chain links TRBV12-3 or TRBV12-4 with TRBJ2-1; D not resolved. This CDR3 region has 12 residues. Deletions cut 8 bases from V and 9 bases from J, with 14 bases between. DNA for the CDR3: TGTGCCAGCGCTTCGCAATCGGGTGAGCAGTTCTTC. This translates into CASASQSGEQFF.

This rearrangement joins TRBV7-2 to TRBJ2-1, with TRBD2 identical over 14 bases. Germline trimming cut 2 bases from V and 7 bases from J; bases unmatched to any gene: 10. CDR3 length: 18 residues. CDR1 SGHTA and CDR2 FQGNSA come from the germline V gene. The DNA for the CDR3 is TGTGCCAGCAGCTTATTACCCCCGGGGACTAGCGGGAGAAATGAGCAGTTCTTC. This codes for CASSLLPPGTSGRNEQFF.

The V gene is TRBV19, the J gene TRBJ2-2, with 9 bases identical to TRBD1. The CDR3 has 17 residues. The ends lost 1 base at V and 6 bases at J; junction bases unmatched: 9. Looked up from germline, CDR1 is LNHDA and CDR2 is SQIVND (reference sequence). The CDR3 reads CASSIVGQGLRAGELFF. For the CDR3, the DNA is TGTGCCAGTAGTATAGTGGGACAGGGTTTGAGGGCCGGGGAGCTGTTTTTT.

The chain recombines TRBV7-9 with TRBJ2-7, with D uncertain. Trimming pared 1 base from V and 6 bases from J, leaving 19 bases between. Per the germline V gene, CDR1 is SEHNR and CDR2 is FQNEAQ (reference sequence). This CDR3 has 16 amino acids. The CDR3 protein is CASSLGQLEEISEQYF. The DNA for the CDR3 is TGTGCCAGCAGCTTAGGGCAGCTAGAAGAAATCTCCGAGCAGTACTTC. The variable domain in full, completed from reference TRBV7-9 and TRBJ2-7, reads DTGVSQNPRHKITKRGQNVTFRCDPISEHNRLYWYRQTLGQGPEFLTYFQNEAQLEKSRLLSDRFSAERPKGSFSTLEIQRTEQGDSAMYLCASSLGQLEEISEQYFGPGTRLTVT.

The rearrangement uses TRBV11-3 and TRBJ1-5; 8 nucleotides line up with TRBD1. The CDR3 has 18 amino acids. After removal of 1 base from V and 2 bases from J, the junction contained 10 bases not matched to a gene. Looked up from germline, CDR1 is SGHNT and CDR2 is YENEEA. The CDR3 is CASSLVPAGGWGNQPQHF. In DNA, the CDR3 is TGTGCCAGCAGCTTAGTGCCCGCAGGGGGCTGGGGCAATCAGCCCCAGCATTTT.

This clone has a single count. CDR3 nucleotides: TGCGCCAGCAGTGAGTCGGGTTCCTGGGCAGATACGCAGTATTTT. Its translation is CASSESGSWADTQYF. This sequence joins TRBV10-1 and TRBJ2-3; unclear D gene. CDR1 and CDR2 (germline): WNHNN, SYGVQD (reference sequence). This CDR3 region has 15 residues. Trimming removed 0 bases at V and 4 bases at J, with 11 bases between.

The chain combines TRBV27 with TRBJ2-5; TRBD1 is a possible D gene (6 bases). CDR1 is MNHEY, CDR2 SMNVEV, per germline (reference sequence). The CDR3 consists of 16 residues. V was shortened by 4 bases and J by 3 bases, with 18 bases between the two germline ends. CDR3 sequence reads: CASSSYVQGPKETQYF. The CDR3 region has the DNA TGTGCCAGCAGTTCCTACGTCCAGGGGCCTAAAGAGACCCAGTACTTC.